This TCR beta chain was captured in a study of blood T cell repertoires in COVID-19. The assay was immunoSEQ multiplex PCR, and TCRdb's table has in-frame clones only and misses some. The sample comprises 150,000 to 200,000 clones, around 90% of which are singletons, and about 8.4% rests with the top ten. The V gene lost 5 bases and the J gene lost 9 bases, with 5 bases spanning the gap. CDR3 length equals 10 residues. Germline assignment: CDR1 SEHNR and CDR2 FQNEAQ (reference sequence). The V call is TRBV7-9, the J call TRBJ1-5; the D is unclear. This receptor was obtained from a woman younger than 30 who had recovered from COVID-19. Sample: PBMCs or T cells enriched from blood (not recorded which). CDR3: CASSLRPQHF. DNA of the CDR3: TGTGCCAGCAGCCTAAGGCCCCAGCATTTT.